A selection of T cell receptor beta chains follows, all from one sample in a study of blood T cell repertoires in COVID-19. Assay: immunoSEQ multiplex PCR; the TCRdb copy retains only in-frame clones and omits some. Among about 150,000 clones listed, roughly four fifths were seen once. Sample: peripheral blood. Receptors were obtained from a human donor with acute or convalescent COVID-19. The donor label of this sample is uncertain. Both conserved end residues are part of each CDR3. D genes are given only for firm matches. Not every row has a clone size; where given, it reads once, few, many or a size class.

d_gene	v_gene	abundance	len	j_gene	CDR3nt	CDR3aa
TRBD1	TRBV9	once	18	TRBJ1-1	TGTGCCAGCAGCCCCCAGGGGGCTGGAATGTTCATGAACACTGAAGCTTTCTTT	CASSPQGAGMFMNTEAFF
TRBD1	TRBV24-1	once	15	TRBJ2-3	TGTGCCACCAGTGAAAGACAGGGATTATTAGATACGCAGTATTTT	CATSERQGLLDTQYF
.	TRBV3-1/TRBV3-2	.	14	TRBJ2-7	TGTGCCAGCATGCGATCACAGGGAAACTACGAGCAGTACTTC	CASMRSQGNYEQYF
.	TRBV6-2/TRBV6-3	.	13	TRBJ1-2	TGTGCCAGCAGCCAAGACTGGAGGTATGGCTACACCTTC	CASSQDWRYGYTF
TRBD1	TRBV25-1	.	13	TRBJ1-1	TGTGCCAGCAGGGGACAGGGGAACACTGAAGCTTTCTTT	CASRGQGNTEAFF
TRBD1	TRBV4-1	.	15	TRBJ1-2	TGCGCCAGCAGCCCCAAGGGGACAGGAGTCTATGGCTACACCTTC	CASSPKGTGVYGYTF
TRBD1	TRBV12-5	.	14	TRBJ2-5	TGTGCTAGTGGGGACAGGGCCTTAGGGGAGACCCAGTACTTC	CASGDRALGETQYF
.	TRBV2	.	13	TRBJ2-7	TGTGCCAAAGATCCCGTCGGGACCTACGAGCAGTACTTC	CAKDPVGTYEQYF
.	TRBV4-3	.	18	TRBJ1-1	TGCGCCAGCAGCCAAGCGAGCAATTCGGCAGGGTTGAACACTGAAGCTTTCTTT	CASSQASNSAGLNTEAFF
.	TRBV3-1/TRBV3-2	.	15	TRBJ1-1	TGTGCCAGCAGCCTCCGCAGGCCTATGAACACTGAAGCTTTCTTT	CASSLRRPMNTEAFF
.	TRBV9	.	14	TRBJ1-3	TGTGCCAGCAGCGTAGCTGCCGAGCGAAACACCATATATTTT	CASSVAAERNTIYF
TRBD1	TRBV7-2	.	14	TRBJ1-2	TGTGCCAGCAGCCGGAGGGGACAGGACTTTGCCTACACCTTC	CASSRRGQDFAYTF
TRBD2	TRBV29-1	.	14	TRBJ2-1	TGCAGCGTTGTATCGGCTAGCGGGGTCAATGAGCAGTTCTTC	CSVVSASGVNEQFF
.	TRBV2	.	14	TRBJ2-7	TGTGCCAGCAGTGAGGCAGGGACATGGGACGAGCAGTACTTC	CASSEAGTWDEQYF
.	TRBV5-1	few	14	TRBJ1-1	TGCGCCAGCAGCAAGGACAGTCAGAACACTGAAGCTTTCTTT	CASSKDSQNTEAFF
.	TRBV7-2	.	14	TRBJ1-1	TGTGCCAGCAGTCCTAGGGAGGGGCGAACTGAAGCTTTCTTT	CASSPREGRTEAFF
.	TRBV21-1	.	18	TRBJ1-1	TGTGCCAGCAGCATGATCTCCCGACAGGGTGAGAGGAACACTGAAGCTTTCTTT	CASSMISRQGERNTEAFF
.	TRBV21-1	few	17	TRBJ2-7	TGTGCCAGCAGCGACGCCTCCGGCAGCGGGGGTTGTTTCGAGCAGTACTTC	CASSDASGSGGCFEQYF
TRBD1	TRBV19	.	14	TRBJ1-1	TGTGCCAGCGACCTCCCGGGACAGGGGGAACAAGCTTTCTTT	CASDLPGQGEQAFF
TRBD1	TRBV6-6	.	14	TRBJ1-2	TGTGCCAGCAGCCCGGGACAGACGAACTATGGCTACACCTTC	CASSPGQTNYGYTF
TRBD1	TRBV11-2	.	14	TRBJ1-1	TGTGCCAGCAGCATCGGACAGGAACCTCCTGAAGCTTTCTTT	CASSIGQEPPEAFF
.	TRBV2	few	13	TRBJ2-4	TGTGCCAGCAGTGAGGGCCAGGCAAACATTCAGTACTTC	CASSEGQANIQYF